A selection of T cell receptor beta chains follows, all from one sample in a study of blood T cell repertoires in COVID-19. Measured with immunoSEQ multiplex PCR; TCRdb has only the in-frame clones, and not every one. The sample records under 300,000 clones, roughly nine tenths being singletons. The sequenced material came from peripheral blood. The receptors stem from a woman aged 40 to 55 who had recovered from COVID-19. Both conserved end residues are part of each CDR3. D genes are given only for firm matches.

v_call,d_call,cdr3_aa
TRBV19,TRBD1,CASSPGTGVNTEAFF
TRBV7-8,NA,CASSSLMNTEAFF
TRBV6-5,TRBD2,CASSYQGGNADTQYF
TRBV14,NA,CASSQRGMLLTEAFF
TRBV27,TRBD2,CASSRQTGGSPDTQYF
TRBV10-3,TRBD1,CAIRLDRGESEAFF
TRBV19,NA,CASRRTRQSGNTIYF
TRBV27,TRBD2,CASSLLGTSGRAPNEQFF
TRBV5-1,TRBD2,CASSASGVQETQYF
TRBV18,NA,CASSPRQDNSPLHF
TRBV18,NA,CASSTRAGLETQYF
TRBV5-1,TRBD1,CASSIGQELYEQYF
TRBV30,NA,CAWSRTAYGYTF
TRBV6-5,NA,CASSYRGDQPQHF
TRBV9,NA,CASSVTGDLDTGELFF
TRBV10-3,NA,CATRGSVVSNQPQHF
TRBV2,TRBD2,CASVPGLAVRSGANVLTF